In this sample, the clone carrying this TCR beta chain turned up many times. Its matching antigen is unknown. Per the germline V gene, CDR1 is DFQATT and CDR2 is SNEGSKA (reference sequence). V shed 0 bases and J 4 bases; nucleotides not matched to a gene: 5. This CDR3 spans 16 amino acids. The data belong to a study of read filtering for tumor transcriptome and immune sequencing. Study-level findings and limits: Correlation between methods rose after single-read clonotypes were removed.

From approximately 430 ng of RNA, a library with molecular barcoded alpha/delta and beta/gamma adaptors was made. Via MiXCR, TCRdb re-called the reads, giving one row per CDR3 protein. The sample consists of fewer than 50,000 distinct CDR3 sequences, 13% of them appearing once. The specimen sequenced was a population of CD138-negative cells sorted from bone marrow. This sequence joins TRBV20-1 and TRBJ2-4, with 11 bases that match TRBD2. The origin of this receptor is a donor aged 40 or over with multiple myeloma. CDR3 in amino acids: CSARERLAGGKNIQYF. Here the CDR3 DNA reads TGCAGTGCTAGAGAGAGGCTAGCGGGAGGAAAAAACATTCAGTACTTC.